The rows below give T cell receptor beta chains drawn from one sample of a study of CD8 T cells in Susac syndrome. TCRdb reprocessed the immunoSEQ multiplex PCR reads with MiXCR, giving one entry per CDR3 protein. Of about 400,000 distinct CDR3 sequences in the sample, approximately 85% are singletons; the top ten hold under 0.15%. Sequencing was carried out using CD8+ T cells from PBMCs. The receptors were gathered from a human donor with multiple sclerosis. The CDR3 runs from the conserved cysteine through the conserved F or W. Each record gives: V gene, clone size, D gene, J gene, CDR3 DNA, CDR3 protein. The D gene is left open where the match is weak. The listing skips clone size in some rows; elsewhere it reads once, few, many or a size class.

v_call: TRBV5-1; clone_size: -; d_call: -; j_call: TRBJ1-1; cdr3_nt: TGCGCCAGCAGCTTAAAAGGGTATGGGTTGGACACTGAAGCTTTCTTT; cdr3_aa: CASSLKGYGLDTEAFF
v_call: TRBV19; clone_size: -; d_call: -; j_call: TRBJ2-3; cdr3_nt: TGTGCCAGCGACTCAGGTGCAGATACGCAGTATTTT; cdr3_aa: CASDSGADTQYF
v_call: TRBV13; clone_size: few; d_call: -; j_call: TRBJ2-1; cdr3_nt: TGTGCCAGCAGCGCTGGAGGGGGGCAGTTCTTC; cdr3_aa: CASSAGGGQFF
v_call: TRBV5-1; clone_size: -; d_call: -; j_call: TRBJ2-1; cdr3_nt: TGCGCCAGCGGCCGAGAGGGCTACAATGAGCAGTTCTTC; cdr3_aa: CASGREGYNEQFF
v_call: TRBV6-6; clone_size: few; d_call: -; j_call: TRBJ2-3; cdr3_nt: TGTGCCAGCAGTTACGGGACAGATACGCAGTATTTT; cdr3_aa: CASSYGTDTQYF
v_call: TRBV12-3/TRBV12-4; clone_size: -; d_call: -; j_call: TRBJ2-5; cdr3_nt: TGTGCCAGCAGTCATTTAGGGGGGCAAGAGACCCAGTACTTC; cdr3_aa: CASSHLGGQETQYF
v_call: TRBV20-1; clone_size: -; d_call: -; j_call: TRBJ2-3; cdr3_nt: TGCAGTGCTAGAAAGGGGCAGGGTATCGCAGATACGCAGTATTTT; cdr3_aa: CSARKGQGIADTQYF
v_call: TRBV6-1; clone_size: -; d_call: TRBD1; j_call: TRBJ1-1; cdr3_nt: TGTGCCAGCACAGGGACAGGGGGAACTGAAGCTTTCTTT; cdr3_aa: CASTGTGGTEAFF
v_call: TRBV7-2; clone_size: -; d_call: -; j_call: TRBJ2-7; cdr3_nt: TGTGCCAGCAGCCCCTCCCGGACGGGCCCCTACGAGCAGTACTTC; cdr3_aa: CASSPSRTGPYEQYF
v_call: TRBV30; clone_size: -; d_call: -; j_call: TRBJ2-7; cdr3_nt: TGTGCCTGGACTGGAGAGTCCGGGGACTACGAGCAGTACTTC; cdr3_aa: CAWTGESGDYEQYF